This T cell receptor (beta chain) stems from a study of T cell responses to AZD1222 COVID-19 vaccine. In germline, CDR1 is SEHNR, CDR2 FQNEAQ (reference sequence). V was clipped by 2 bases and J by 3 bases, with 8 bases between them. This CDR3 has 13 amino acids. Assay: immunoSEQ multiplex PCR; the TCRdb copy retains only in-frame clones and omits some. The table includes approximately 200,000 clones, about 94% detected once. Worth noting for this clone: Its antigen is still unknown.

Study-wide findings and caveats: Clonal diversity was possibly underestimated, and the donors were mostly white British, with more females. Spike was spanned by vaccine-associated CD4 TCRs, with dominance at 160-218 and 743-854.

This receptor was taken from an adult who received the AZD1222 COVID-19 vaccine. This chain connects TRBV7-9 to TRBJ2-7; the D is unclear. Here the sequenced sample was peripheral blood, taken 28 days after the second AZD1222 dose. CDR3 protein: CASSLHEVYEQYF. DNA of the CDR3: TGTGCCAGCAGCTTACACGAGGTCTACGAGCAGTACTTC.